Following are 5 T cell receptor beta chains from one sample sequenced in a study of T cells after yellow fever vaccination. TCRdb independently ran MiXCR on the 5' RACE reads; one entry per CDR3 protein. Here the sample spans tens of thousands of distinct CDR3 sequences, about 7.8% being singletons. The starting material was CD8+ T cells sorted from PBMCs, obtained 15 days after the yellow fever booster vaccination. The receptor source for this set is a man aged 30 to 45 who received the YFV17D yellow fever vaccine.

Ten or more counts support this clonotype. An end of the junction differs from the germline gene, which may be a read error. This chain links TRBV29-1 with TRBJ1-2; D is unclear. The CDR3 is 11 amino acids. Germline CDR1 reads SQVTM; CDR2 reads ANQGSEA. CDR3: CSVEVRYGYTF. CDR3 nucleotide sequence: TGCAGCGTCGAAGTTCGTTATGGCTACACCTTC.

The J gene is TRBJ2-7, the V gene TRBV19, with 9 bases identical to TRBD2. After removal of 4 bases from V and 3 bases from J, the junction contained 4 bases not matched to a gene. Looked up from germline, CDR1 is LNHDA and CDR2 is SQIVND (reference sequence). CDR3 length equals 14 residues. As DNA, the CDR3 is TGTGCCAGTAGTAATAGCGGGAGCTTCTACGAGCAGTACTTC. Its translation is CASSNSGSFYEQYF.

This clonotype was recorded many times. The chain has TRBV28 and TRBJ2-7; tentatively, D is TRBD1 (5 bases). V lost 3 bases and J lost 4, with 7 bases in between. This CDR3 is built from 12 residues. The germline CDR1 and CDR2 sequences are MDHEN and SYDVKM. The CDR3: CASSLGLYEQYF. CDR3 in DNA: TGTGCCAGCAGTTTGGGGCTTTACGAGCAGTACTTC.

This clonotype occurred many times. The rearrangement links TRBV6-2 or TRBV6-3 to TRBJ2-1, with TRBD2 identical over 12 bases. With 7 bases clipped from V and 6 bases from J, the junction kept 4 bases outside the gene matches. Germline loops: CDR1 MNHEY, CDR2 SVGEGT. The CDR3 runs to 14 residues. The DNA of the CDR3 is TGTGCCAGCACTCAACTAGCGGGAGGCAATGAGCAGTTCTTC. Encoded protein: CASTQLAGGNEQFF.

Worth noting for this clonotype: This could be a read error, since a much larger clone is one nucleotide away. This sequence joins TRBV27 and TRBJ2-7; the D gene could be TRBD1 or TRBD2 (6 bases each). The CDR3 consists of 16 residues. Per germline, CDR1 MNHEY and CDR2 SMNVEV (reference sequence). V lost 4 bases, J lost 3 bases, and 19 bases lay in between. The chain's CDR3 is CASSSLEGGEFYEQYF. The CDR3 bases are TGTGCCAGCAGTTCCCTGGAGGGGGGTGAATTCTACGAGCAGTACTTC.